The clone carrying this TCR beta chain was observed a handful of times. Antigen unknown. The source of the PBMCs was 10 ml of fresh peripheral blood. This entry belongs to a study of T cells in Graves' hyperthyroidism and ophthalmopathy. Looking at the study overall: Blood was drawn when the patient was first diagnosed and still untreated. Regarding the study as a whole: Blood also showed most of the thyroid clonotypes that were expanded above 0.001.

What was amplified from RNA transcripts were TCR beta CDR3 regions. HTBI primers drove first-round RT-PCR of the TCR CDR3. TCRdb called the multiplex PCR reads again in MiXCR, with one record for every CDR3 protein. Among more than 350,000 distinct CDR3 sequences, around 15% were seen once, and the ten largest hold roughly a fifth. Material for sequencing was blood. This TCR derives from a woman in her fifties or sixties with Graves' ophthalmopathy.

CDR3 sequence: CAWGPRQPGYTF. The CDR3 DNA is TGTGCCTGGGGACCGAGACAGCCTGGCTACACCTTC. The chain combines TRBV30 with TRBJ1-2, with D maybe TRBD1 (5 bases). CDR3 length equals 12 residues. V was pared by 5 bases and J by 7 bases, with 14 bases between. CDR1 and CDR2 from the germline V gene are GTSNPN and SVGIG (reference sequence).